This TCR beta chain was recorded in a study of blood T cell repertoires in COVID-19. Across the study: Sample material is recorded as cDNA or gDNA derived from T cells, B-cell-depleted T cells, or PBMCs.

This clone has only one observation. Unmatched junction bases numbered 12, after V lost 3 bases and J lost 3 bases. In germline, CDR1 is LNHDA, CDR2 SQIVND (reference sequence). The CDR3 is 17 residues long. Generated by immunoSEQ multiplex PCR, the TCRdb table keeps only in-frame clones and is missing some. The sample holds some 150,000 clones; 82% are singletons and the top ten take roughly 9.1%. This clonotype was sampled from a woman in her 70s with acute or convalescent COVID-19. The chain couples TRBV19 to TRBJ1-2, with 8 bases matching TRBD1. The sample taken for sequencing was peripheral blood. CDR3 nucleotide sequence: TGTGCCAGTAGTATTCACCTCGGACAGGGCGGCTACTATGGCTACACCTTC. Translation gives CASSIHLGQGGYYGYTF.